Following are 15 T cell receptor beta chains from one sample sequenced in a study of blood T cell repertoires in COVID-19. The assay was immunoSEQ multiplex PCR, and TCRdb's table has in-frame clones only and misses some. The data hold approximately 97,000 clones, with more than 80% observed a single time. The source material was peripheral blood. Receptor source: a human donor in a cohort sampled during active COVID-19.

This clone was detected a few times. The chain carries TRBV19 and TRBJ1-2; possibly TRBD1 for D (6 bases). CDR1 and CDR2 (germline): LNHDA, SQIVND (reference sequence). Trimming left V 3 bases short and J 0 bases short, with 11 bases between. This CDR3 spans 15 amino acids. The CDR3 sequence: CASSMGPGANYGYTF. Written as DNA, the CDR3 is TGTGCCAGTAGTATGGGGCCAGGGGCTAACTATGGCTACACCTTC.

V and J are TRBV2 and TRBJ1-6; D remains unclear. The CDR3 spans 12 residues. Germline V gene data show CDR1 as SNHLY and CDR2 as FYNNEI. With 4 bases removed from V and 9 bases from J, the gap between germline ends came to 7 bases. This CDR3 reads CASSAYFSPLHF. The CDR3 coding sequence is TGTGCCAGCAGTGCCTATTTTTCACCCCTCCACTTT.

The CDR3 protein is CASSFVAGGSYNEQFF. The CDR3 DNA follows: TGTGCCAGCAGCTTTGTAGCGGGAGGATCCTACAATGAGCAGTTCTTC. The V call is TRBV7-2, the J call TRBJ2-1; the match to TRBD2 covers 10 bases. The CDR3 runs to 16 residues. V was clipped by 3 bases and J by 1 base; unmatched bases: 3. Germline V gene data show CDR1 as SGHTA and CDR2 as FQGNSA.

CDR3 sequence reads: CSASRNEQFF. The CDR3 DNA follows: TGCAGTGCTAGCCGGAATGAGCAGTTCTTC. The chain is built from TRBV20-1 and TRBJ2-1; no firm D call. V lost 3 bases, J lost 7 bases, and 4 bases lay in between. CDR1 is DFQATT, CDR2 SNEGSKA, per germline (reference sequence). This CDR3 has 10 residues.

V gene TRBV7-2 combines with J gene TRBJ2-3; 9 positions agree with TRBD1. In germline, CDR1 is SGHTA, CDR2 FQGNSA. The J segment lost 11 bases and the V segment lost 5 bases, leaving 14 bases of the junction unmatched. The CDR3 totals 15 residues. In DNA form, the CDR3 reads TGTGCCAGCAGCCCGCGGGACAGGGCCACCTTAATGCAGTATTTT. Protein sequence: CASSPRDRATLMQYF.

DNA for the CDR3: TGTGCCAGCAGTGCCACGGGGGTGGGACAGCCCCAGCATTTT. Amino acid sequence: CASSATGVGQPQHF. V usage is TRBV7-2 and J usage is TRBJ1-5, with D perhaps matching TRBD1 (5 bases). V was cut by 6 bases and J by 7 bases, with 16 bases left in between. In germline, CDR1 is SGHTA, CDR2 FQGNSA. The CDR3 consists of 14 residues.

The rearrangement uses TRBV5-1 and TRBJ2-7, with 10 bases aligning to TRBD1. The CDR3 loop spans 18 amino acids. Trimming removed 4 bases from V and 4 bases from J; junction bases left unmatched: 17. In germline, CDR1 is SGHRS, CDR2 YFSETQ. The CDR3 coding sequence is TGCGCCAGCAGCCCTGAGATAGTTTGGGACAGGGGTATTTACGAGCAGTACTTC. Protein sequence: CASSPEIVWDRGIYEQYF.

V is TRBV2 and J is TRBJ1-1; TRBD1 might be the D (5 bases). Germline CDR1 reads SNHLY; CDR2 reads FYNNEI. V lost 9 bases to trimming and J lost 3 bases, with 20 bases between them. This CDR3 has 15 residues. CDR3 amino acids: CARMLWEGWDTEAFF. Written as DNA, the CDR3 is TGTGCCAGGATGCTGTGGGAGGGGTGGGACACTGAAGCTTTCTTT.

The chain is built from TRBV6-5 and TRBJ2-3; 7 bases line up with TRBD2. The CDR3 is made up of 13 amino acids. V dropped 6 bases and J dropped 5; count of bases not matched to a gene: 5. Germline V CDR1 and CDR2: MNHEY, SVGAGI. CDR3 region: CASRTTSVDTQYF. The CDR3 DNA reads TGTGCCAGCAGGACAACTAGCGTAGATACGCAGTATTTT.

The V call is TRBV19, the J call TRBJ2-3; TRBD2 matches at 9 bases. There are 17 residues in the CDR3. V trimming: 1 base; J trimming: 4 bases; junction bases outside the gene matches: 9. CDR1 and CDR2 from the germline V gene are LNHDA and SQIVND (reference sequence). The CDR3 reads CASSIARGGGAADTQYF. CDR3 nucleotides: TGTGCCAGTAGTATAGCCCGTGGCGGGGGGGCCGCAGATACGCAGTATTTT.

The chain is built from TRBV6-2 or TRBV6-3 and TRBJ2-7; 7 nucleotides match TRBD2. The CDR3 consists of 14 residues. With V trimmed by 0 bases and J by 6 bases, 5 bases remained unmatched. Germline-derived CDR1 and CDR2 are MNHEY and SVGEGT. CDR3 DNA sequence: TGTGCCAGCAGTTACTCAGCTAGCGGTACCGAGCAGTACTTC. Translated, it gives CASSYSASGTEQYF.

The sample holds a few counts of this clone. The chain carries TRBV19 and TRBJ2-7; no firm D call. The CDR3 is 13 amino acids. Germline-derived CDR1 and CDR2 are LNHDA and SQIVND (reference sequence). Trimming took off 3 bases at V and 2 bases at J, with 8 bases between the two ends. The CDR3 coding sequence is TGTGCCAGTAGTATGGCGGAAACCTACGAGCAGTACTTC. It specifies CASSMAETYEQYF. The full variable domain, its missing parts supplied by reference TRBV19 and TRBJ2-7, is DGGITQSPKYLFRKEGQNVTLSCEQNLNHDAMYWYRQDPGQGLRLIYYSQIVNDFQKGDIAEGYSVSREKKESFPLTVTSAQKNPTAFYLCASSMAETYEQYFGPGTRLTVT.

The chain employs TRBV6-2 or TRBV6-3 and TRBJ2-7, with 10 bases aligning to TRBD2. This CDR3 has 16 residues. The junction had 3 bases not matched to a gene; V was cut back by 1 base and J by 0 bases. The V gene's germline CDR1 is MNHEY and CDR2 SVGEGT. DNA for the CDR3: TGTGCCAGCAGTTACTTTTCTAGCGGGGGCTCCTACGAGCAGTACTTC. This codes for CASSYFSSGGSYEQYF.

Concerning this clone itself: The sample has other DNA sequences that encode this CDR3 too. The chain is built from TRBV28 and TRBJ1-1; no reliable D call. The CDR3 is 11 amino acids. The germline V gene has CDR1 MDHEN and CDR2 SYDVKM. The V end lost 7 bases, the J end lost 1 base, and 4 bases lay between the germline ends. In nucleotides, the CDR3 is TGTGCCAGCACCGGGAACACTGAAGCTTTCTTT. Encoded protein: CASTGNTEAFF.

This clone was detected only once. The CDR3 DNA reads TGTGCCAGCAGTTTTGGGGCCAAGGGCTCCTACAATGAGCAGTTCTTC. This translates into CASSFGAKGSYNEQFF. The chain joins TRBV28 to TRBJ2-1; TRBD1 might be the D (5 bases). This CDR3 comprises 16 residues. V was trimmed by 3 bases and J by 0 bases, leaving 12 bases between them. Germline V gene sequence: CDR1 MDHEN, CDR2 SYDVKM.